This TCR beta chain was profiled in a study of blood T cell repertoires in COVID-19. Original processing notes: It was from reference gene primer amplification that nucleated cell counts were estimated. Profiling relied on immunoSEQ multiplex PCR, and the TCRdb table lists in-frame clones only, not all of them. V, J and clone size are those of that table, while D and trimming were read from the DNA. Here the sample spans 100,000 to 150,000 clones, over 75% being singletons. This clone was found once. Input material: peripheral blood. This sequence was found in a man in his 60s with acute or convalescent COVID-19.

The CDR3 reads CATSDEVPGELFF. CDR3 coding DNA: TGTGCCACCAGTGATGAGGTACCCGGGGAGCTGTTTTTT. The V and J genes are TRBV24-1 and TRBJ2-2; D unclear. This CDR3 has 13 amino acids. V lost 3 bases, J lost 6 bases, and 7 bases lay in between. CDR1 is KGHDR and CDR2 is SFDVKD in the germline V gene.